These T cell receptor beta chains were read from a single sample in a study of Ad26.COV2.S vaccination and SARS-CoV-2 variants. TCRdb's table, derived via immunoSEQ multiplex PCR, lists solely in-frame clones and lacks some. The sample consists of hundreds of thousands of clones, 70% to 90% of them appearing once. The sample here was peripheral blood, taken in a trial of Ad26.COV2.S vaccine versus placebo. The receptor source for this set is a person aged 18-65 years who received the Ad26.COV2.S COVID-19 vaccine or a placebo. Both conserved end residues are part of each CDR3. The order of the fields is clone size, D gene, J gene, V gene, CDR3 DNA, CDR3 protein. A D gene is named only where the DNA matches it firmly. Rows give clone size only sometimes, using once, few, many, or a class for an expanded clone.

-	-	TRBJ1-6	TRBV7-6	TGTGCCAGCAGTCCCCGGTTCGGAGATAATTCACCCCTCCACTTT	CASSPRFGDNSPLHF
-	-	TRBJ1-1	TRBV3-1/TRBV3-2	TGTGCCAGCAGCCAATTAACAGCGAACACTGAAGCTTTCTTT	CASSQLTANTEAFF
-	-	TRBJ1-2	TRBV27	TGTGCCAGCAGTTCAGGACATTACGCGTATGGCTACACCTTC	CASSSGHYAYGYTF
once	-	TRBJ2-1	TRBV10-3	TGTGCCATCACGGACAGCGTCAATGAGCAGTTCTTC	CAITDSVNEQFF
-	-	TRBJ2-5	TRBV7-8	TGTGCCAGCAGCCCCGGGACTTTACAAGAGACCCAGTACTTC	CASSPGTLQETQYF
-	-	TRBJ1-3	TRBV2	TGTGCCAGCAGGCGACAAGTCAGAAACACCATATATTTT	CASRRQVRNTIYF
-	TRBD2	TRBJ2-1	TRBV24-1	TGTGCCACCAGTGCCGCCGGGGGGGCCTGGAATGAGCAGTTCTTC	CATSAAGGAWNEQFF
-	-	TRBJ2-2	TRBV7-6	TGTGCCAGCAGCTTTATTGTAGGGACAAGGAACACCGGGGAGCTGTTTTTT	CASSFIVGTRNTGELFF
-	TRBD2	TRBJ2-1	TRBV7-2	TGTGCCAGCAGCGCCACGACTAGCGGGAGCTCCTACAATGAGCAGTTCTTC	CASSATTSGSSYNEQFF
once	TRBD1	TRBJ1-2	TRBV27	TGTGCCAGCAGTTTATCCACAGGGGGCGACTATGGCTACACCTTC	CASSLSTGGDYGYTF
-	-	TRBJ1-3	TRBV9	TGTGCCAGCAGCCGAGGGGGAGAAAACACCATATATTTT	CASSRGGENTIYF
once	-	TRBJ1-5	TRBV6-5	TGTGCCAGCAGTTACTCCGGGGGCAATCAGCCCCAGCATTTT	CASSYSGGNQPQHF
-	TRBD1	TRBJ1-2	TRBV7-9	TGTGCCAGCAGCTTAGGGGCCCCCGGGACAGATGGCTACACCTTC	CASSLGAPGTDGYTF
-	-	TRBJ1-1	TRBV5-8	TGTGCCAGCAGCCTCCGGACCGGGGGCAACGCTGAAGCTTTCTTT	CASSLRTGGNAEAFF
-	TRBD1	TRBJ2-1	TRBV5-6	TGTGCCAGCCGGGACAGCTCCTACAATGAGCAGTTCTTC	CASRDSSYNEQFF
-	TRBD1	TRBJ2-2	TRBV10-3	TGTGCCATCAGGGAGACAGGGGCCGGGGAGCTGTTTTTT	CAIRETGAGELFF
once	TRBD1	TRBJ1-1	TRBV5-1	TGCGCCAGCAGCTTGGATCTGGGACAGGGGGACGCTGAAGCTTTCTTT	CASSLDLGQGDAEAFF
-	TRBD1	TRBJ2-7	TRBV10-3	TGTGCCATCAGTGATGCCCGGGACAGGGGCTACGAGCAGTACTTC	CAISDARDRGYEQYF
-	-	TRBJ1-2	TRBV4-1	TGCGCCAGCAGCCAAGATCCTGACAGATTGTATGGCTACACCTTC	CASSQDPDRLYGYTF
once	-	TRBJ2-1	TRBV5-1	TGCGCCAGCAGCCTACTTGCGGTAAGCTCCTACAATGAGCAGTTCTTC	CASSLLAVSSYNEQFF
-	TRBD2	TRBJ2-3	TRBV5-1	TGCGCCAGCAGCAAACCCATCGGGGGGGCTGGTAGCACAGATACGCAGTATTTT	CASSKPIGGAGSTDTQYF
-	TRBD2	TRBJ2-3	TRBV4-1	TGCGCCAGCAGCCACACTAGCGGGATTAGCACAGATACGCAGTATTTT	CASSHTSGISTDTQYF
-	TRBD1	TRBJ1-2	TRBV6-5	TGTGCCAGCAGCGGGACAGGGGTTGGACGTTATGGCTACACCTTC	CASSGTGVGRYGYTF
-	TRBD2	TRBJ2-2	TRBV7-7	TGTGCCAGCAGCTTAGAGGGACTAGCGACCGGGGAGCTGTTTTTT	CASSLEGLATGELFF
-	TRBD2	TRBJ2-7	TRBV16	TGTGCCAGCAGCCAATTTCCGGGACTAGCGGGAGGGCCAAGCTACGAGCAGTACTTC	CASSQFPGLAGGPSYEQYF
-	-	TRBJ1-1	TRBV6-5	TGTGCCAGCAGTTACGGTAGGGACACTGAAGCTTTCTTT	CASSYGRDTEAFF
-	-	TRBJ1-6	TRBV5-1	TGCGCCAGCAGTAAGGACATAAGTTTTTCACCCCTCCACTTT	CASSKDISFSPLHF
-	TRBD2	TRBJ2-5	TRBV5-8	TGTGCCAGCAGCTTTTTCGCCGGGAGGGGAGAGACCCAGTACTTC	CASSFFAGRGETQYF
-	TRBD1	TRBJ2-7	TRBV18	TGTGCCAGCTCACCACAGCCGGGACAGTCCTACGAGCAGTACTTC	CASSPQPGQSYEQYF
-	-	TRBJ1-2	TRBV24-1	TGTGCCACCAGTGATTTGGACAGGCCCAGCTATGGCTACACCTTC	CATSDLDRPSYGYTF
-	-	TRBJ1-1	TRBV7-9	TGTGCCAGCAGCCCAGGGGTCACAGGGAGGTACGAAGCTTTCTTT	CASSPGVTGRYEAFF
-	-	TRBJ1-4	TRBV5-5	TGTGCCAGCAGCTTGGGAATGGGAAGGAATGAAAAACTGTTTTTT	CASSLGMGRNEKLFF
-	-	TRBJ1-6	TRBV5-6	TGTGCCAGCCATAGGGGCTCCAGCCCGTATAATTCACCCCTCCACTTT	CASHRGSSPYNSPLHF
-	TRBD2	TRBJ2-7	TRBV19	TGTGCCAGTAGTCTGGTAGCGGGAGCGCAGAGCTCCTACGAGCAGTACTTC	CASSLVAGAQSSYEQYF
few	TRBD1	TRBJ2-7	TRBV14	TGTGCCAGCAGCCACGGATTAGAGGGGGCTGAGGAGCAGTACTTC	CASSHGLEGAEEQYF
-	-	TRBJ2-1	TRBV5-1	TGCGCCAGCAGCTCCGGACTGGACCCCCCCGAGCAGTTCTTC	CASSSGLDPPEQFF
-	-	TRBJ1-2	TRBV4-2	TGTGCCAGCAGCCAAGAGCGGGGGCCTGGTGCCTATGGCTACACCTTC	CASSQERGPGAYGYTF
-	-	TRBJ1-4	TRBV18	TGTGCCAGCTCACGGACAGCCGCAACTAATGAAAAACTGTTTTTT	CASSRTAATNEKLFF
few	-	TRBJ1-6	TRBV7-9	TGTGCCAGCAGCCCCTTGAGCTCCTATAATTCACCCCTCCACTTT	CASSPLSSYNSPLHF
-	-	TRBJ1-1	TRBV30	TGTGCCTGGAAGCAGCTAAGTAGGTTTAACACTGAAGCTTTCTTT	CAWKQLSRFNTEAFF
-	TRBD1	TRBJ2-5	TRBV19	TGTGCCAGTAGTATAGCGGGACAGCAAGAGACCCAGTACTTC	CASSIAGQQETQYF
once	-	TRBJ2-7	TRBV6-5	TGTGCCAGCAGTTTTCAGGGAGAGGGTTACGAGCAGTACTTC	CASSFQGEGYEQYF
-	-	TRBJ2-1	TRBV7-2	TGTGCCAGCAGCCAAGGGGCCTACAATGAGCAGTTCTTC	CASSQGAYNEQFF
-	-	TRBJ1-4	TRBV19	TGTGCCAGTAGTCCGCCCGGGGGGAATGAAAAACTGTTTTTT	CASSPPGGNEKLFF
-	TRBD1	TRBJ1-1	TRBV9	TGTGCCAGCAGCGTAGGTGGACAGGTAACTTACACTGAAGCTTTCTTT	CASSVGGQVTYTEAFF
-	-	TRBJ2-7	TRBV6-5	TGTGCCAGCGCATGGGGGACCTCCTACGAGCAGTACTTC	CASAWGTSYEQYF
-	-	TRBJ1-1	TRBV19	TGTGCCAGTAGTTCTACTGAGATTGCTGAAGCTTTCTTT	CASSSTEIAEAFF
-	TRBD2	TRBJ2-2	TRBV6-6	TGTGCCAGCACTAGCGGGAGTCCATGGACCGGGGAGCTGTTTTTT	CASTSGSPWTGELFF
-	-	TRBJ2-2	TRBV24-1	TGTGCCACCAGTGATAGTCTCGCGAACACCGGGGAGCTGTTTTTT	CATSDSLANTGELFF
-	-	TRBJ1-1	TRBV20-1	TGCAGTGCTAGAGGGGAGACTGAAGCTTTCTTT	CSARGETEAFF
-	TRBD2	TRBJ2-5	TRBV5-4	TGTGCCAGCAGCTTGGCTAGCGGAGCAGGAGAGACCCAGTACTTC	CASSLASGAGETQYF
-	TRBD2	TRBJ2-7	TRBV27	TGTGCCAGCAGTTTACGCCCGGGACTAGCGGGAGGGAGCTCCTACGAGCAGTACTTC	CASSLRPGLAGGSSYEQYF